Sequencing of this T cell receptor beta chain was carried out in a study of monozygotic twins with inflammatory bowel disease. CDR1 is MNHNS, CDR2 SASEGT, per germline. The CDR3 runs 17 residues. TCRdb derives one entry per CDR3 protein from the 5' RACE reads, leaving out DNA. The sample table sets out around 450,000 distinct CDR3 sequences. Specimen: blood. V and J are TRBV6-1 and TRBJ1-1; TCRdb's assignment of TRBD1 cannot be checked, as there is no DNA. The origin of this receptor is a human donor with ulcerative colitis or Crohn's disease, or a healthy co-twin of an affected twin (not recorded which). The CDR3: CASSPRQVTQMNTEAFF.